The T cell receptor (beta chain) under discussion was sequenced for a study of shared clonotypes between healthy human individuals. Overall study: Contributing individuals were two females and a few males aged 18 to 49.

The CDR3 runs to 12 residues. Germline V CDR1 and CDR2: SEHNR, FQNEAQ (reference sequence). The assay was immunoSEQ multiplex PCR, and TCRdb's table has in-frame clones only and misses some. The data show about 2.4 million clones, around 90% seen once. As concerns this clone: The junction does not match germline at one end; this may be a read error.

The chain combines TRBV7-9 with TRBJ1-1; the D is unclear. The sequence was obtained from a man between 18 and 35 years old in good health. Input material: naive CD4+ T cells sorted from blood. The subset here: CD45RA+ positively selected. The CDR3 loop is CASSLGKMPTLF. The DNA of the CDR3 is TGTGCCAGCAGCTTAGGCAAGATGCCGACTTTGTTT.